This is a list of T cell receptor beta chains from one sample in a study of T cell repertoires in cytomegalovirus infection. Their cognate antigens are unknown. One entry per CDR3 protein results from TCRdb running MiXCR on the reads. The sample lists hundreds of thousands of distinct CDR3 sequences, under 45% occurring once. Material: cultured PBMCs, obtained from culture after CMV antigen stimulation. The receptors originated from a human donor in good health (CMV status not recorded). Some clones in this sample may be carry-over from other donors' samples. CDR3s include the opening cysteine and the closing phenylalanine or tryptophan. A D gene is named only where the DNA matches it firmly. The size field is filled for only some rows; it gives once, few, many or a size class.

j_call d_call cdr3_length v_call clone_size cdr3_aa cdr3_nt
TRBJ2-5 - 12 TRBV2 once CASRKEQETQYF TGTGCCAGCAGAAAGGAACAAGAGACCCAGTACTTC
TRBJ2-7 - 13 TRBV7-2 - CASTRTANYEQYF TGTGCCAGCACTCGGACAGCTAACTACGAGCAGTACTTC
TRBJ2-7 - 12 TRBV20-1 - CSAWRGLSEQYF TGCAGTGCGTGGAGGGGGCTAAGCGAGCAGTACTTC
TRBJ1-5 - 15 TRBV6-2/TRBV6-3 - CASRITGASNQPQHF TGTGCCAGCAGAATAACTGGGGCCAGCAATCAGCCCCAGCATTTT
TRBJ1-2 - 13 TRBV7-8 few CASSNLTVYGYTF TGTGCCAGCAGCAATTTGACAGTCTATGGCTACACCTTC
TRBJ2-5 - 15 TRBV6-1 - CASSYIQGGQETQYF TGTGCCAGCAGTTACATCCAGGGAGGCCAAGAGACCCAGTACTTC
TRBJ2-1 TRBD2 16 TRBV28 - CASSLLTSGGGNEQFF TGTGCCAGCAGTTTATTGACTAGCGGGGGGGGTAATGAGCAGTTCTTC
TRBJ2-1 TRBD2 15 TRBV7-6 few CASSARGLAGNEQFF TGTGCCAGCAGCGCTCGGGGACTAGCGGGTAATGAGCAGTTCTTC
TRBJ2-1 TRBD2 14 TRBV7-2 few CASSFLAGGNEQFF TGTGCCAGCAGCTTCCTAGCGGGGGGGAATGAGCAGTTCTTC
TRBJ2-5 TRBD2 16 TRBV12-3/TRBV12-4 - CASSPRTSARQETQYF TGTGCCAGCAGCCCTCGGACTAGCGCACGCCAAGAGACCCAGTACTTC
TRBJ2-3 - 13 TRBV10-2 few CASSDSRRPTQYF TGCGCCAGCAGTGACTCGCGGAGGCCTACGCAGTATTTT
TRBJ2-3 - 12 TRBV6-5 - CASSNTRDTQYF TGTGCCAGCAGTAACACCCGAGATACGCAGTATTTT
TRBJ2-7 TRBD2 14 TRBV28 few CASSSPGGGYEQYF TGTGCCAGCAGTTCTCCCGGGGGGGGGTACGAGCAGTACTTC
TRBJ1-1 - 16 TRBV5-1 few CASSLGTDVWGTEAFF TGCGCCAGCAGCTTGGGGACGGACGTCTGGGGCACTGAAGCTTTCTTT
TRBJ2-7 - 14 TRBV11-2 once CASSPRLDSYEQYF TGTGCCAGCAGCCCACGACTAGACTCCTACGAGCAGTACTTC
TRBJ2-5 TRBD2 18 TRBV11-2 - CASSPFGTSGRADETQYF TGTGCCAGCAGCCCCTTCGGGACTAGCGGGAGGGCCGATGAGACCCAGTACTTC
TRBJ2-3 - 14 TRBV7-8 many CASSFRLQTDTQYF TGTGCCAGCAGCTTCCGCCTACAGACAGATACGCAGTATTTT
TRBJ2-2 TRBD2 16 TRBV7-2 few CASSLRREGPTGELFF TGTGCCAGCAGCTTAAGGCGGGAGGGCCCCACCGGGGAGCTGTTTTTT
TRBJ1-2 TRBD1 15 TRBV12-3/TRBV12-4 - CASFSGGQVNYGYTF TGTGCCAGCTTCTCTGGGGGACAGGTCAACTATGGCTACACCTTC
TRBJ2-1 TRBD2 14 TRBV12-3/TRBV12-4 many CASSSGTRWYEQFF TGTGCCAGCAGTTCCGGGACTAGATGGTATGAGCAGTTCTTC
TRBJ2-3 - 14 TRBV6-8 - CASSEGAAPDTQYF TGTGCCAGCAGTGAAGGGGCAGCCCCAGATACGCAGTATTTT
TRBJ2-1 TRBD1 15 TRBV10-3 - CAISAGTGVWDEQFF TGTGCCATCAGTGCCGGGACAGGGGTTTGGGATGAGCAGTTCTTC
TRBJ1-1 TRBD1 12 TRBV12-3/TRBV12-4 - CASSGTDTEAFF TGTGCCAGCAGCGGGACAGACACTGAAGCTTTCTTT
TRBJ2-2 TRBD1 16 TRBV7-9 few CASSEPRGRTTGELFF TGTGCCAGCAGCGAACCCAGGGGGCGTACCACCGGGGAGCTGTTTTTT
TRBJ1-5 - 15 TRBV4-1 - CASSQVAAVNQPQHF TGCGCCAGCAGCCAAGTTGCGGCAGTCAATCAGCCCCAGCATTTT
TRBJ2-3 TRBD2 14 TRBV7-2 - CATATSGGTDTQYF TGTGCCACGGCTACGAGCGGGGGCACAGATACGCAGTATTTT
TRBJ2-1 TRBD1 12 TRBV4-1 few CASSQGDRDSFF TGCGCCAGCAGCCAAGGAGACCGGGACAGTTTCTTC
TRBJ2-7 - 14 TRBV6-2/TRBV6-3 - CASRRPTLDYEQYF TGTGCCAGTCGAAGGCCTACCCTCGACTACGAGCAGTACTTC